The 11 T cell receptor beta chains in this list originate from one sample, sequenced in a study of blood T cell repertoires in COVID-19. TCRdb keeps only in-frame clones here, not all; method: immunoSEQ multiplex PCR. The table shows approximately 260,000 clones, with about four fifths occurring only once. What was sequenced was peripheral blood. The receptors were sampled from an elderly woman with acute or convalescent COVID-19.

This rearrangement joins TRBV18 to TRBJ1-3; D might be TRBD1 (6 bases). CDR1 is KGHSH and CDR2 is LQKENI in the germline V gene. The CDR3 contains 16 residues. V was pared by 4 bases and J by 4 bases, with 17 bases between. DNA of the CDR3: TGTGCCAGCTCACTCGACAGGCCCCCGGAGGGAAACACCATATATTTT. Translating gives CASSLDRPPEGNTIYF. The full variable domain, with the rest looked up from reference TRBV18 and TRBJ1-3, is NAGVMQNPRHLVRRRGQEARLRCSPMKGHSHVYWYRQLPEEGLKFMVYLQKENIIDESGMPKERFSAEFPKEGPSILRIQQVVRGDSAAYFCASSLDRPPEGNTIYFGEGSWLTVV.

This clone was observed many times. V usage is TRBV19 and J usage is TRBJ2-2; TRBD2 matches 7 bases. V dropped 7 bases and J dropped 2; count of bases not matched to a gene: 13. Germline V gene data show CDR1 as LNHDA and CDR2 as SQIVND (reference sequence). The CDR3 loop spans 17 amino acids. The CDR3 DNA is TGTGCCAGTAACCCTAATCCCCCGGGACTAAACACCGGGGAGCTGTTTTTT. Protein: CASNPNPPGLNTGELFF.

A few counts support this clone. Here the CDR3 DNA reads TGTGCCAGCGGCAGACGGACAGTGGAGACCCAGTACTTC. It encodes CASGRRTVETQYF. This chain connects TRBV28 to TRBJ2-5, with D tentatively TRBD1 (6 bases). CDR3 length equals 13 residues. Germline V lookup: CDR1 MDHEN, CDR2 SYDVKM. V was cut by 8 bases and J by 5 bases, with 15 bases left in between. The full variable domain, completed using reference TRBV28 and TRBJ2-5, is DVKVTQSSRYLVKRTGEKVFLECVQDMDHENMFWYRQDPGLGLRLIYFSYDVKMKEKGDIPEGYSVSREKKERFSLILESASTNQTSMYLCASGRRTVETQYFGPGTRLLVL.

As regards this clone: The sample contains more than one DNA sequence encoding this CDR3. The CDR3 DNA follows: TGTGCCAGCAGCTTAGCGGGAGATCAGCCCCAGCATTTT. Translation: CASSLAGDQPQHF. This rearrangement joins TRBV7-9 to TRBJ1-5; D call uncertain. V gave up 0 bases and J gave up 5 bases, with 5 bases separating them. CDR3 length equals 13 residues. CDR1 is SEHNR and CDR2 is FQNEAQ in the germline V gene (reference sequence).

This clone was counted only a few times. The chain is built from TRBV28 and TRBJ1-5; 9 nucleotides match TRBD1. The CDR3 length is 14 residues. Germline V CDR1 and CDR2: MDHEN, SYDVKM. After removal of 5 bases from V and 9 bases from J, the junction contained 8 bases not matched to a gene. Here the CDR3 DNA reads TGTGCCAGCAGTGAGTGGGACAGGGTAATGCCCCAGCATTTT. Its translation: CASSEWDRVMPQHF. Full variable domain (rest looked up from reference TRBV28 and TRBJ1-5): DVKVTQSSRYLVKRTGEKVFLECVQDMDHENMFWYRQDPGLGLRLIYFSYDVKMKEKGDIPEGYSVSREKKERFSLILESASTNQTSMYLCASSEWDRVMPQHFGDGTRLSIL.

This clone was seen a single time. The genes are TRBV4-1 and TRBJ2-2; 9 bases are shared with TRBD1. From germline, CDR1 is MGHRA and CDR2 YSYEKL. CDR3 length: 14 amino acids. Trimming at V came to 2 bases and at J to 8 bases, leaving 3 bases not matched to a gene. CDR3 nucleotide sequence: TGCGCCAGCAGCCAAATACAGGGGGCAGGGGAGCTGTTTTTT. Its translation is CASSQIQGAGELFF.

This sequence joins TRBV4-1 and TRBJ1-2; D perhaps matches TRBD1 (5 bases). V dropped 4 bases and J dropped 5 bases, with 14 bases sitting between them. The CDR3 is made up of 14 amino acids. CDR1 is MGHRA, CDR2 YSYEKL, per germline. The CDR3 DNA reads as TGCGCCAGCAGCCCAAGCAGGGAGGTGTATGGCTACACCTTC. Protein product: CASSPSREVYGYTF.

The V call is TRBV3-1 (or the pseudogene TRBV3-2), the J call TRBJ2-1, with 12 bases identical to TRBD1. The CDR3 covers 16 residues. With V trimmed by 2 bases and J by 8 bases, 7 bases remained unmatched. Germline V gene lookup returns CDR1 LGHDT and CDR2 YNNKEL (reference sequence). The CDR3 sequence: CASSQYGTGGDYEQFF. In nucleotides, the CDR3 is TGTGCCAGCAGCCAATATGGGACAGGGGGCGATTATGAGCAGTTCTTC.

V and J are TRBV27 and TRBJ2-3; tentatively, D is TRBD2 (5 bases). Germline CDR1 MNHEY, CDR2 SMNVEV (reference sequence). The V end was cut by 8 bases, the J end by 4 bases, with 19 bases between. This CDR3 contains 15 residues. CDR3 bases: TGTGCCAGCCGACTGAACGGAGGTGGGTCAGATACGCAGTATTTT. Translation: CASRLNGGGSDTQYF.

This chain uses TRBV5-1 with TRBJ1-4, with 7 bases aligning to TRBD1. Trimming took 9 bases from V and 3 from J; bases not matched to a gene: 11. The CDR3 length is 15 residues. CDR1 SGHRS and CDR2 YFSETQ come from the germline V gene. The CDR3 loop reads CATRGGDSPNEKLFF. The CDR3 bases are TGCGCCACCAGAGGAGGGGACAGCCCTAATGAAAAACTGTTTTTT. Together with reference TRBV5-1 and TRBJ1-4, the CDR3 gives the full variable domain: KAGVTQTPRYLIKTRGQQVTLSCSPISGHRSVSWYQQTPGQGLQFLFEYFSETQRNKGNFPGRFSGRQFSNSRSEMNVSTLELGDSALYLCATRGGDSPNEKLFFGSGTQLSVL.

The chain links TRBV29-1 to TRBJ1-2; D uncertain. The V and J ends lost 7 bases and 8 bases respectively, with 14 bases between them. This CDR3 has 11 amino acids. Germline V gene lookup returns CDR1 SQVTM and CDR2 ANQGSEA. The DNA for the CDR3 is TGCAGCGATACAGCCTTCGGAGGCTACACCTTC. Protein product: CSDTAFGGYTF.